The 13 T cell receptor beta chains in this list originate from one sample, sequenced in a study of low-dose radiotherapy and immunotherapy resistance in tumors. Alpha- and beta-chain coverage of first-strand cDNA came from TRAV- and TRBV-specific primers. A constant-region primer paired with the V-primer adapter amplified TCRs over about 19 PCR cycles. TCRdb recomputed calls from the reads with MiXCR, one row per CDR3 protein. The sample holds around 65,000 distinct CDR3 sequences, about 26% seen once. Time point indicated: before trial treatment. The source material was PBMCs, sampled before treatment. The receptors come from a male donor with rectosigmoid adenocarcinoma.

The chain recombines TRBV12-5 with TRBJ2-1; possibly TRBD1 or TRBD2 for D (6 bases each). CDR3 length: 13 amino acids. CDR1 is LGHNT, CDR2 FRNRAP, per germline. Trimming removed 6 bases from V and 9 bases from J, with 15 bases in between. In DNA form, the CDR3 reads TGTGCTAGTGGCTCTGGGGGGCTGAGTGAGCAGTTCTTC. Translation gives CASGSGGLSEQFF. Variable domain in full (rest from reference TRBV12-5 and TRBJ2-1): DARVTQTPRHKVTEMGQEVTMRCQPILGHNTVFWYRQTMMQGLELLAYFRNRAPLDDSGMPKDRFSAEMPDATLATLKIQPSEPRDSAVYFCASGSGGLSEQFFGPGTRLTVL.

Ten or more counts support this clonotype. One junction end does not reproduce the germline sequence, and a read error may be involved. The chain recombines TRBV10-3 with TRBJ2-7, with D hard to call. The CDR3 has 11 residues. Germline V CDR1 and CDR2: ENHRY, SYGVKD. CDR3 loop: CAISESRRLFF. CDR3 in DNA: TGTGCCATCAGTGAGTCACGCCGGTTGTTCTTC.

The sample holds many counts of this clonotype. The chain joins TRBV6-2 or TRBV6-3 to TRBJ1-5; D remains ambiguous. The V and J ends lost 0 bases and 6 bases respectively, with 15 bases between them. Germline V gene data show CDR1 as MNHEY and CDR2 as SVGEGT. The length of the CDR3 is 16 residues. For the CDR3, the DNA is TGTGCCAGCAGTTACTCGAGTCTTCTCCCGGCTCAGCCCCAGCATTTT. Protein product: CASSYSSLLPAQPQHF.

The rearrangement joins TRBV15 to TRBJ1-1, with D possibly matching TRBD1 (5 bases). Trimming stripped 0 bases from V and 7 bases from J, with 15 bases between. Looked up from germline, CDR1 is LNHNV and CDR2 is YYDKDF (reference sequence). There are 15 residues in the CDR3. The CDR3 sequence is CATSRDPPTVGEAFF. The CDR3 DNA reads TGTGCCACCAGCAGAGATCCGCCGACAGTGGGTGAAGCTTTCTTT. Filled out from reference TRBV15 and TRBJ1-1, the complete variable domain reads DAMVIQNPRYQVTQFGKPVTLSCSQTLNHNVMYWYQQKSSQAPKLLFHYYDKDFNNEADTPDNFQSRRPNTSFCFLDIRSPGLGDTAMYLCATSRDPPTVGEAFFGQGTRLTVV.

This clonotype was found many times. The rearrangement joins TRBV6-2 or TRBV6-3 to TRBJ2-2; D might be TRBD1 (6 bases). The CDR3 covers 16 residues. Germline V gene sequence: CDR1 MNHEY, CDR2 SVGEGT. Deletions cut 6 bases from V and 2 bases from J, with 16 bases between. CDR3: CASSSLRGINTGELFF. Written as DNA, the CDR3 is TGTGCCAGCAGCTCTCTAAGGGGGATAAACACCGGGGAGCTGTTTTTT.

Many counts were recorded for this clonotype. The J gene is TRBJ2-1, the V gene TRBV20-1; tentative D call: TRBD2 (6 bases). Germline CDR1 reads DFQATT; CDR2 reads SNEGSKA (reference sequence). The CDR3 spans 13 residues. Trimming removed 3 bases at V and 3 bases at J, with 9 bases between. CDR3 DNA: TGCAGTGCTAGGCGGGGCAGCTACAATGAGCAGTTCTTC. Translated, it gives CSARRGSYNEQFF.

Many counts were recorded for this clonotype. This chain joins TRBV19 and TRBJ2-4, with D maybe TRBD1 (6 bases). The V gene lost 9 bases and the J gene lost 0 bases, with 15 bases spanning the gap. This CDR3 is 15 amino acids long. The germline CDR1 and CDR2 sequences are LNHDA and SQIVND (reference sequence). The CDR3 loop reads CASSGQTKAKNIQYF. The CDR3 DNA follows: TGTGCCAGCTCCGGACAGACAAAAGCCAAAAACATTCAGTACTTC.

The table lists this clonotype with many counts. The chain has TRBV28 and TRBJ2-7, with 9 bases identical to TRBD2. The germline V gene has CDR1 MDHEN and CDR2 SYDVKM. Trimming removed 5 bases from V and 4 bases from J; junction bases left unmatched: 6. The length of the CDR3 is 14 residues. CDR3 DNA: TGTGCCAGCAGTCTAGCGGGAATCACTTACGAGCAGTACTTC. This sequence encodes CASSLAGITYEQYF.

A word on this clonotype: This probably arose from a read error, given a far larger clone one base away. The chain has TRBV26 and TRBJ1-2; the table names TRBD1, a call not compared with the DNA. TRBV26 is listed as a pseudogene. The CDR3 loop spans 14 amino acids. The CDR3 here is CASSAEGANYGYTF. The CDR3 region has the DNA TGTGCCAGCAGTGCGGAGGGGGCGAACTATGGCTACACCTTC.

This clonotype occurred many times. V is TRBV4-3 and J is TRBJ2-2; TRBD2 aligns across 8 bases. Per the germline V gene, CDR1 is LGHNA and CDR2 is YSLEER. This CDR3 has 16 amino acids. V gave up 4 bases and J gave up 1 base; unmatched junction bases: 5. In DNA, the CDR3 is TGCGCCAGCAGCCCACTGCGGGGGGTGAACACCGGGGAGCTGTTTTTT. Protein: CASSPLRGVNTGELFF.

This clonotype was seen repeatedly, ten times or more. CDR3 residues: CASTKPRGPQYF. In DNA, the CDR3 is TGTGCCAGCACCAAACCCCGGGGCCCGCAGTACTTC. The chain carries TRBV28 and TRBJ2-7; the D gene could be TRBD1 or TRBD2 (5 bases each). The V gene's germline CDR1 is MDHEN and CDR2 SYDVKM. This CDR3 region has 12 residues. Trimming pared 7 bases from V and 9 bases from J, leaving 16 bases between.

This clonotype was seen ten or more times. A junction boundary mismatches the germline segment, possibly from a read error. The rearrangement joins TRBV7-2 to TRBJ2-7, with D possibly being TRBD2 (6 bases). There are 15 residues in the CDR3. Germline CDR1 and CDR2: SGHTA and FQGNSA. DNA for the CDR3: TGTGCCAGCAGCGTAGCGGCAGGACCGCCGTACGAGCAGTACTTC. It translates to CASSVAAGPPYEQYF.

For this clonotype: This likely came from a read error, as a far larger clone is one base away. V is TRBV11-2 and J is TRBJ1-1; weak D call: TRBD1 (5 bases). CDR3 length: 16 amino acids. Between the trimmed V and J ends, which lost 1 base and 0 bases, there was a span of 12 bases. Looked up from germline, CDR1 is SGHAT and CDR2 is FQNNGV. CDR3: CASSLGGEGMNTEAFF. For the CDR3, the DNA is TGTGCCAGCAGCTTAGGAGGAGAGGGGATGAACACTGAAGCTTTCTTT.